Below, 21 T cell receptor beta chains from the same sample are listed, as sequenced in a study of shared clonotypes between healthy human individuals. This table comes from immunoSEQ multiplex PCR, and its TCRdb copy is limited to in-frame clones, with some not included. The profile shows approximately 340,000 clones, under 80% of them singletons. The sample was memory CD4+ T cells sorted from blood. The subset here: CD45RA-negative fraction. The receptors here all came from a man in his thirties or forties in good health.

The chain couples TRBV9 to TRBJ2-1; 8 positions agree with TRBD2. The CDR3 has 14 amino acids. V was pared by 2 bases and J by 7 bases, with 5 bases of the junction left unmatched. Germline V gene sequence: CDR1 SGDLS, CDR2 YYNGEE. The CDR3 region has the DNA TGTGCCAGCAGCGTGACTAGCGAAATGAATGAGCAGTTCTTC. Encoded protein: CASSVTSEMNEQFF.

The chain links TRBV14 to TRBJ2-7, with 11 bases fitting TRBD1. The CDR3 is 18 residues long. With 1 base clipped from V and 4 bases from J, the junction kept 12 bases outside the gene matches. Germline CDR1 is SGHDN and CDR2 is FVKESK. The CDR3 reads CASSQAFFPGTGGYEQYF. The DNA for the CDR3 is TGTGCCAGCAGCCAAGCATTCTTTCCGGGGACAGGGGGGTACGAGCAGTACTTC.

The V call is TRBV30, the J call TRBJ1-5; 8 bases agree with TRBD1. Germline-derived CDR1 and CDR2 are GTSNPN and SVGIG (reference sequence). V was clipped by 1 base and J by 7 bases; unmatched bases: 6. The CDR3 is made up of 14 amino acids. The DNA of the CDR3 is TGTGCCTGGAGTGGGTCAGGGGGCCACCAGCCCCAGCATTTT. Its protein product is CAWSGSGGHQPQHF.

This clone was seen a few times. The chain uses TRBV27 and TRBJ2-7; 8 nucleotides align to TRBD1. Trimming took 6 bases from V and 7 from J; bases not matched to a gene: 11. Germline V gene lookup returns CDR1 MNHEY and CDR2 SMNVEV (reference sequence). The CDR3 length is 14 residues. The CDR3 region is CASSKTGGSQEQYF. DNA of the CDR3: TGTGCCAGCAGCAAAACAGGGGGGTCTCAAGAGCAGTACTTC.

This clone turned up a few times. This rearrangement joins TRBV6-4 to TRBJ2-3; 12 nucleotides agree with TRBD1. V shed 2 bases, J shed 4 bases, and the junction held 1 base outside the gene matches. This CDR3 is 15 amino acids long. Germline-derived CDR1 and CDR2 are MRHNA and SNTAGT. CDR3 nucleotides: TGTGCCAGCAGTGACGGGACAGGGGGCGCAGATACGCAGTATTTT. Encoded protein: CASSDGTGGADTQYF.

This clone came up many times. The chain couples TRBV6-1 to TRBJ2-7; D perhaps matches TRBD1 (6 bases). Germline V lookup: CDR1 MNHNS, CDR2 SASEGT. V was shortened by 4 bases and J by 4 bases, with 17 bases between the two germline ends. CDR3 length: 15 amino acids. This chain's CDR3 is CASSGGRSDLYEQYF. DNA for the CDR3: TGTGCCAGCAGTGGGGGGCGGTCGGACCTTTACGAGCAGTACTTC.

The V call is TRBV18, the J call TRBJ2-5; D uncertain. The V end lost 3 bases, the J end lost 1 base, and 6 bases lay between the germline ends. Per germline, CDR1 KGHSH and CDR2 LQKENI. This CDR3 region has 13 residues. The CDR3, as DNA: TGTGCCAGCTCACCGGAGATCCAAGAGACCCAGTACTTC. Its translation is CASSPEIQETQYF.

This clone was seen a few times. This chain uses TRBV5-4 with TRBJ2-2, with 9 nucleotides matching TRBD1. With V trimmed by 4 bases and J by 5 bases, 9 bases remained unmatched. CDR3 size: 16 residues. Germline V gene lookup returns CDR1 SGHNT and CDR2 YYREEE (reference sequence). The DNA for the CDR3 is TGTGCCAGCAGCCGACCGGACAGGGGCTGGACCGGGGAGCTGTTTTTT. This gives the protein CASSRPDRGWTGELFF.

Note on this clone: Other DNA sequences in the sample encode the same CDR3. The chain combines TRBV15 with TRBJ2-1; 8 positions match TRBD2. The length of the CDR3 is 15 residues. V trimming: 0 bases; J trimming: 5 bases; junction bases outside the gene matches: 3. Germline loops: CDR1 LNHNV, CDR2 YYDKDF (reference sequence). The CDR3 sequence is CATSRDPGGNNEQFF. The DNA for the CDR3 is TGTGCCACCAGCAGAGATCCGGGAGGGAACAATGAGCAGTTCTTC. The complete variable domain, with remaining parts taken from reference TRBV15 and TRBJ2-1, reads DAMVIQNPRYQVTQFGKPVTLSCSQTLNHNVMYWYQQKSSQAPKLLFHYYDKDFNNEADTPDNFQSRRPNTSFCFLDIRSPGLGDTAMYLCATSRDPGGNNEQFFGPGTRLTVL.

This clone has a handful of counts. The rearrangement joins TRBV7-2 to TRBJ1-5; 8 nucleotides line up with TRBD1. V shed 3 bases and J 5 bases; nucleotides not matched to a gene: 0. Germline CDR1 SGHTA, CDR2 FQGNSA. CDR3 length equals 13 residues. CDR3 sequence: CASSLTGDQPQHF. The CDR3 DNA reads TGTGCCAGCAGCTTGACAGGGGATCAGCCCCAGCATTTT.

The chain employs TRBV19 and TRBJ2-3; D is undetermined. Germline V gene data show CDR1 as LNHDA and CDR2 as SQIVND (reference sequence). The CDR3 length is 12 residues. Between the trimmed V and J ends, which lost 5 bases and 4 bases, there was a span of 7 bases. CDR3 sequence: CASSFTPDTQYF. In nucleotides, the CDR3 is TGTGCCAGTAGTTTTACGCCAGATACGCAGTATTTT.

In regard to this clone: This likely stems from a read error, as it lies one base from a far larger clone. Other nucleotide sequences from this sample produce the same CDR3. The chain combines TRBV6-6 with TRBJ1-2; D not resolved. This CDR3 has 11 residues. CDR1 MNHNY and CDR2 SVGAGI come from the germline V gene (reference sequence). The CDR3 loop reads CASNGNYGYTF. For the CDR3, the DNA is TGCGCCAGTAACGGAAACTATGGCTACACCTTC.

The rearrangement links TRBV5-4 to TRBJ2-7; TRBD1 or TRBD2 may be the D gene (6 bases each). Germline CDR1 SGHNT, CDR2 YYREEE (reference sequence). This CDR3 contains 16 residues. Trimming shortened V by 2 bases and J by 5 bases, and 20 bases separated the two germline ends. The CDR3 is CASSFSTRPGGHEQYF. For the CDR3, the DNA is TGTGCCAGCAGCTTCTCGACCCGTCCCGGGGGCCACGAGCAGTACTTC.

The chain uses TRBV11-3 and TRBJ1-1, with TRBD1 matching 10 bases. J lost 8 bases, V lost 4 bases, and 10 bases had no gene match. CDR3 length equals 15 residues. Germline CDR1 is SGHNT and CDR2 is YENEEA. The CDR3 coding sequence is TGTGCCAGCAGCTCCACTAGGGGACAGGGGAGCGAAGCTTTCTTT. Translation gives CASSSTRGQGSEAFF.

This chain joins TRBV18 and TRBJ1-2, with D hard to call. The germline CDR1 and CDR2 sequences are KGHSH and LQKENI. The CDR3 is 13 amino acids. The germline V and J ends were trimmed by 0 bases and 6 bases, with 8 bases remaining between them. CDR3 residues: CASSPPGIHGYTF. The CDR3 DNA sequence: TGTGCCAGCTCACCACCGGGTATTCATGGCTACACCTTC.

This chain joins TRBV6-1 and TRBJ2-3; TRBD2 matches 8 bases. Germline assignment: CDR1 MNHNS and CDR2 SASEGT. V trimming: 3 bases; J trimming: 0 bases; junction bases outside the gene matches: 11. This CDR3 region has 18 residues. The CDR3 loop is CASSERQLAGWSTDTQYF. CDR3 in DNA: TGTGCCAGCAGTGAGCGCCAATTAGCGGGATGGAGCACAGATACGCAGTATTTT.

The chain carries TRBV5-1 and TRBJ2-2; weak D call: TRBD1 (6 bases). V gave up 3 bases and J gave up 4 bases, with 16 bases separating them. The CDR3 spans 16 residues. Germline V lookup: CDR1 SGHRS, CDR2 YFSETQ. The CDR3 protein is CASSSDPGQITGELFF. CDR3 in DNA: TGCGCCAGCAGCTCCGACCCGGGACAAATCACCGGGGAGCTGTTTTTT.

This clone was detected once. The chain carries TRBV5-4 and TRBJ2-5; 9 nucleotides line up with TRBD2. V dropped 0 bases and J dropped 1; count of bases not matched to a gene: 7. The CDR3 covers 17 residues. Germline loops: CDR1 SGHNT, CDR2 YYREEE (reference sequence). The CDR3 nucleotides are TGTGCCAGCAGCTTGGCCTCTCTAGCGGGAATCCAAGAGACCCAGTACTTC. It is translated as CASSLASLAGIQETQYF.

V usage is TRBV7-9 and J usage is TRBJ2-1; the match to TRBD1 covers 8 bases. V dropped 5 bases and J dropped 4; count of bases not matched to a gene: 4. Germline assignment: CDR1 SEHNR and CDR2 FQNEAQ (reference sequence). This CDR3 spans 14 amino acids. CDR3 residues: CASSPRQGYNEQFF. The CDR3 DNA follows: TGTGCCAGCAGCCCTAGACAGGGGTACAATGAGCAGTTCTTC.

The chain links TRBV2 to TRBJ2-3, with 7 bases fitting TRBD1. The V and J ends lost 6 bases and 5 bases, in that order; junction bases with no gene match: 11. Germline values: CDR1 SNHLY, CDR2 FYNNEI. This CDR3 is 15 amino acids long. The chain's CDR3 is CASSRGTGARDTQYF. CDR3 DNA sequence: TGTGCCAGCAGCCGTGGAACAGGGGCAAGAGATACGCAGTATTTT.

This chain connects TRBV9 to TRBJ2-7; D tentatively reads TRBD1 or TRBD2 (5 bases each). Trimming removed 4 bases from V and 2 bases from J, with 22 bases in between. Germline CDR1 reads SGDLS; CDR2 reads YYNGEE. The CDR3 runs to 17 residues. The CDR3 protein is CASSPSFPGRGTYEQYF. CDR3 in DNA: TGTGCCAGCAGCCCCTCCTTCCCAGGGAGAGGAACCTACGAGCAGTACTTC. The variable domain in full, with the rest retrieved from reference TRBV9 and TRBJ2-7, is DSGVTQTPKHLITATGQRVTLRCSPRSGDLSVYWYQQSLDQGLQFLIQYYNGEERAKGNILERFSAQQFPDLHSELNLSSLELGDSALYFCASSPSFPGRGTYEQYFGPGTRLTVT.